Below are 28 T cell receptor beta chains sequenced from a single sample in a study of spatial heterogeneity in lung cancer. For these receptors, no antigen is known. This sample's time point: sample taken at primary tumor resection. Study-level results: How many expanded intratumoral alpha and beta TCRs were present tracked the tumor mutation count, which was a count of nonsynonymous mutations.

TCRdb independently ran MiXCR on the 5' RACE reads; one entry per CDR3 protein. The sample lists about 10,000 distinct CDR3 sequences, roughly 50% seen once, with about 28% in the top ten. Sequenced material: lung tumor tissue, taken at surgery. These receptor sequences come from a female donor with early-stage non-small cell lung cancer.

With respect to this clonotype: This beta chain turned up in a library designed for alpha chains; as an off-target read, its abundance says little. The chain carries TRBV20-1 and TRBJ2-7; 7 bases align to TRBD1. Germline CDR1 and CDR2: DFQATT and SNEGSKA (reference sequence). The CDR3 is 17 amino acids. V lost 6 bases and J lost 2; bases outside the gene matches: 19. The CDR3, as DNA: TGCAGTGCCCTCCCCCTAACAGGGGCCGACCGCCCCTACGAGCAGTACTTC. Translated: CSALPLTGADRPYEQYF.

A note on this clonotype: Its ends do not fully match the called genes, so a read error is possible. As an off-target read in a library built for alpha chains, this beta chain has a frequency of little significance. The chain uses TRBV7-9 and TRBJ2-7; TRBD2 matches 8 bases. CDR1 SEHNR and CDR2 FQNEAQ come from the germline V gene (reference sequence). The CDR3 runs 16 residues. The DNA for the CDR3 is TGTGCCAGCAGCCCCGGGGGTAGCGGGGATTTTTACGGGCAGTACTTC. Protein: CASSPGGSGDFYGQYF. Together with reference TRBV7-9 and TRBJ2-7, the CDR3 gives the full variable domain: DTGVSQNPRHKITKRGQNVTFRCDPISEHNRLYWYRQTLGQGPEFLTYFQNEAQLEKSRLLSDRFSAERPKGSFSTLEIQRTEQGDSAMYLCASSPGGSGDFYGQYFGPGTRLTVT.

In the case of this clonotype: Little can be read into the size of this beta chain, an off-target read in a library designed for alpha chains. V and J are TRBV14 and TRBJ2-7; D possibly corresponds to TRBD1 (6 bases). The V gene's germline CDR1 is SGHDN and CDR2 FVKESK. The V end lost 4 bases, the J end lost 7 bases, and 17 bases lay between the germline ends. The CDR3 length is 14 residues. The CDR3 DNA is TGTGCCAGCAGCCTGTACGCTTCAGGGGTTGAGCAGTACTTC. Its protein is CASSLYASGVEQYF.

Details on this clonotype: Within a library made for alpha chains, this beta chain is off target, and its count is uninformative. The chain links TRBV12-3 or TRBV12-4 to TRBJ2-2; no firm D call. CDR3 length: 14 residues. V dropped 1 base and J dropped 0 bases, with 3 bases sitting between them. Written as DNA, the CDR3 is TGTGCCAGCAGTTTAGTTTCGAACACCGGGGAGCTGTTTTTT. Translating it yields CASSLVSNTGELFF.

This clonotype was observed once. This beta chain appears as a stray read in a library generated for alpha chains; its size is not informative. The DNA of the CDR3 is TGTGCCAGCAGCCCGCCAGTGGGAACCGGGGAGCTGTTTTTT. Protein sequence: CASSPPVGTGELFF. The chain couples TRBV5-6 to TRBJ2-2; D remains unclear. Germline V gives CDR1 SGHDT, CDR2 YYEEEE. Between the trimmed V and J ends, which lost 4 bases and 5 bases, there was a span of 12 bases. There are 14 residues in the CDR3.

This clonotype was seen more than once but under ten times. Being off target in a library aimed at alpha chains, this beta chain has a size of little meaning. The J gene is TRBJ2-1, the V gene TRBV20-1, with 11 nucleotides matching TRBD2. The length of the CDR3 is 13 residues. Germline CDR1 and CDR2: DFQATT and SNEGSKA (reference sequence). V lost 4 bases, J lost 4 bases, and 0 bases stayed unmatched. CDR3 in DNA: TGCAGTGCTACTAGCGGGGGGTACAATGAGCAGTTCTTC. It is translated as CSATSGGYNEQFF.

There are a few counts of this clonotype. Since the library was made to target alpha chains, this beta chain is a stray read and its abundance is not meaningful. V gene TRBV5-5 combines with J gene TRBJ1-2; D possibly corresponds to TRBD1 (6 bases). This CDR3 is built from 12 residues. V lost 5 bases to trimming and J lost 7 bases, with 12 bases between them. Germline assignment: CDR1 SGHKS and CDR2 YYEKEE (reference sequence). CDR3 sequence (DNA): TGTGCCAGCAGTCCGGGGGCTTCTGGCTACACCTTC. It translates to CASSPGASGYTF.

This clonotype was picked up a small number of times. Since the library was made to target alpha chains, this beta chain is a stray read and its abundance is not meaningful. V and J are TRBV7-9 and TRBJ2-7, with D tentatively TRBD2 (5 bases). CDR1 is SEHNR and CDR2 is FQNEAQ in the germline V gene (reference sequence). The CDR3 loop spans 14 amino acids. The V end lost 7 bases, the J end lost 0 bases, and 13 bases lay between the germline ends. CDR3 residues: CASTKRTPSYEQYF. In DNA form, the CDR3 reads TGTGCCAGCACTAAAAGGACTCCCTCCTACGAGCAGTACTTC. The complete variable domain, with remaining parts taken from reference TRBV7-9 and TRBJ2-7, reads DTGVSQNPRHKITKRGQNVTFRCDPISEHNRLYWYRQTLGQGPEFLTYFQNEAQLEKSRLLSDRFSAERPKGSFSTLEIQRTEQGDSAMYLCASTKRTPSYEQYFGPGTRLTVT.

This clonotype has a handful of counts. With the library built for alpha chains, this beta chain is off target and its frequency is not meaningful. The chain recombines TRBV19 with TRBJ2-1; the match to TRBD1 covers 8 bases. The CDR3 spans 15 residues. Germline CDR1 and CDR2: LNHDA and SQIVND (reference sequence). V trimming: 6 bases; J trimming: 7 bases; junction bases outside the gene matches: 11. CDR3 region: CASRPNRGYRNEQFF. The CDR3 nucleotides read TGTGCCAGTAGACCTAACAGGGGGTATCGGAATGAGCAGTTCTTC.

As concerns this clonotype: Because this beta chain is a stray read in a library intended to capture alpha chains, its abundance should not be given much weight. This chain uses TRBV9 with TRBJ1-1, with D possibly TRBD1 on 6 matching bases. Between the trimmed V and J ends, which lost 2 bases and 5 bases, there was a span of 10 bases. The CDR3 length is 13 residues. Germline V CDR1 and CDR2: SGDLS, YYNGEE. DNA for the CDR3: TGTGCCAGCAGCGTGGGACAATCGACTGAAGCTTTCTTT. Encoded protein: CASSVGQSTEAFF.

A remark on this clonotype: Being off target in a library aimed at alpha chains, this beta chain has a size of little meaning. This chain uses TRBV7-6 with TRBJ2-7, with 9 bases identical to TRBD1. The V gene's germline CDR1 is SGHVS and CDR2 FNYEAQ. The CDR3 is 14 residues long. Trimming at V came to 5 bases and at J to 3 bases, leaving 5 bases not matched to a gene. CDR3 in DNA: TGTGCCAGCAGCGCACAGGGGGCCGACTACGAGCAGTACTTC. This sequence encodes CASSAQGADYEQYF.

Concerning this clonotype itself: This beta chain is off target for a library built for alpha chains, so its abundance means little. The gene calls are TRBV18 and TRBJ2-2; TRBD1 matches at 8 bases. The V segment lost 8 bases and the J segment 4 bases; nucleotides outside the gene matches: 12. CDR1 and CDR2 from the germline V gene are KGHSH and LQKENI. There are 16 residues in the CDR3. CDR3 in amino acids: CASLDRVDVGTGELFF. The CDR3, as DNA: TGTGCCAGCCTGGACAGGGTAGACGTGGGCACCGGGGAGCTGTTTTTT.

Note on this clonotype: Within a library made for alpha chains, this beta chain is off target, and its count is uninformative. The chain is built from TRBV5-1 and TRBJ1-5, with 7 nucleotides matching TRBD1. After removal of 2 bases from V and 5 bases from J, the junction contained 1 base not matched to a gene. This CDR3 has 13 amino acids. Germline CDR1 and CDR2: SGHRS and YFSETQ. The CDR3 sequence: CASSLGTDQPQHF. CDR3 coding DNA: TGCGCCAGCAGCTTAGGGACAGATCAGCCCCAGCATTTT.

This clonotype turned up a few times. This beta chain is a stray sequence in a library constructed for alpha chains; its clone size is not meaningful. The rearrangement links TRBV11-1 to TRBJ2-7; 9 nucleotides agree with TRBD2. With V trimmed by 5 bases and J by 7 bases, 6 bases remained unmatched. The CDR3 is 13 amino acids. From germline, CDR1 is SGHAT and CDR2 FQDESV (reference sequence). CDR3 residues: CASSPGLAREQYF. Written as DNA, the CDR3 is TGTGCCAGCAGCCCTGGACTAGCGAGGGAGCAGTACTTC.

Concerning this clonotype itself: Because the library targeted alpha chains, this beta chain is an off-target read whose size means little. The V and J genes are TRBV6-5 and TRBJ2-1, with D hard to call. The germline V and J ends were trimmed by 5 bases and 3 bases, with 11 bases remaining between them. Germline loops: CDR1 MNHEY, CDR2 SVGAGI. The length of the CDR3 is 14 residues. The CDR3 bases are TGTGCCAGCAGTGGTGAATGGGGCTACAATGAGCAGTTCTTC. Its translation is CASSGEWGYNEQFF.

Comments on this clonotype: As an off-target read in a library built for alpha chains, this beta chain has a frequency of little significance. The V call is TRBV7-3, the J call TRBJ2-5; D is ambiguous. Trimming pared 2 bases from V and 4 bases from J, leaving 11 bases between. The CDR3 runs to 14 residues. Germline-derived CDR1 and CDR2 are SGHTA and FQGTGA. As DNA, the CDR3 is TGTGCCAGCAGCTTACACGGTGGGTCAGAGACCCAGTACTTC. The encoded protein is CASSLHGGSETQYF.

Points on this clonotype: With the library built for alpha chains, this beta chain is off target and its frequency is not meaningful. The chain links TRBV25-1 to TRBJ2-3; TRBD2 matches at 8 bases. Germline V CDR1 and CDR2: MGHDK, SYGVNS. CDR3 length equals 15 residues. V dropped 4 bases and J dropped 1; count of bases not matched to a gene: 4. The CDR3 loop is CASSVPGGGTDTQYF. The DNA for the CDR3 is TGTGCCAGCAGTGTACCGGGAGGGGGCACAGATACGCAGTATTTT. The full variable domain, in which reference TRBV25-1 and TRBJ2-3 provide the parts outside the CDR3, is EADIYQTPRYLVIGTGKKITLECSQTMGHDKMYWYQQDPGMELHLIHYSYGVNSTEKGDLSSESTVSRIRTEHFPLTLESARPSHTSQYLCASSVPGGGTDTQYFGPGTRLTVL.

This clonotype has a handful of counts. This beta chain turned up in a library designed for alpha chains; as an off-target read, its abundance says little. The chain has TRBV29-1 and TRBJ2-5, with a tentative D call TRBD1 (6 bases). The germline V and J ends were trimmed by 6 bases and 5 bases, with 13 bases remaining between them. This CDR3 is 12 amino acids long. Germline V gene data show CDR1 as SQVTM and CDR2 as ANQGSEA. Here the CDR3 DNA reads TGCAGCGTGGCCAGGGGTGGGGAGACCCAGTACTTC. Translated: CSVARGGETQYF.

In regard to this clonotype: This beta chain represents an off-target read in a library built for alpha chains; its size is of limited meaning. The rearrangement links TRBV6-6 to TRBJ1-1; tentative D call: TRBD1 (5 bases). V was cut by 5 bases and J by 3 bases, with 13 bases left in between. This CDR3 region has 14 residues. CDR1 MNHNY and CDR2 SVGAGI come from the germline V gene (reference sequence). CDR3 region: CASSPFGGYTEAFF. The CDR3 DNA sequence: TGTGCCAGCAGTCCCTTTGGGGGGTACACTGAAGCTTTCTTT.

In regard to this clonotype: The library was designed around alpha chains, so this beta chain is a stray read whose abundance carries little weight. CDR3 amino acids: CASSPPRTQETQYF. DNA of the CDR3: TGCGCCAGCAGCCCTCCCCGGACCCAAGAGACCCAGTACTTC. The chain uses TRBV5-1 and TRBJ2-5; D unresolved. Deletions cut 4 bases from V and 1 base from J, with 11 bases between. The CDR3 has 14 residues. Germline V gene data show CDR1 as SGHRS and CDR2 as YFSETQ.

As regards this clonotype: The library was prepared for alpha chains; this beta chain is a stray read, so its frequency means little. This CDR3 reads CASSLRPTLDTQYF. CDR3 DNA sequence: TGTGCCAGCAGTCTAAGGCCTACACTAGATACGCAGTATTTT. This chain uses TRBV12-3 or TRBV12-4 with TRBJ2-3; D is undetermined. Trimming stripped 5 bases from V and 5 bases from J, with 14 bases between. The CDR3 length is 14 residues.

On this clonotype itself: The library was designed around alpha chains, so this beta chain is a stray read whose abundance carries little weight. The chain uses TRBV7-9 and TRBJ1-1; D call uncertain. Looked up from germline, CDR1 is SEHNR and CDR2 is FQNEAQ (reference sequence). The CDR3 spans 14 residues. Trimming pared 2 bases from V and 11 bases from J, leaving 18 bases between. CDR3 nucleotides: TGTGCCAGCAGCTTACGTTCGAGATGGGATGCGGCTTTCTTT. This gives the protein CASSLRSRWDAAFF. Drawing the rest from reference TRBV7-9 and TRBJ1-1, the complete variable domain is DTGVSQNPRHKITKRGQNVTFRCDPISEHNRLYWYRQTLGQGPEFLTYFQNEAQLEKSRLLSDRFSAERPKGSFSTLEIQRTEQGDSAMYLCASSLRSRWDAAFFGQGTRLTVV.

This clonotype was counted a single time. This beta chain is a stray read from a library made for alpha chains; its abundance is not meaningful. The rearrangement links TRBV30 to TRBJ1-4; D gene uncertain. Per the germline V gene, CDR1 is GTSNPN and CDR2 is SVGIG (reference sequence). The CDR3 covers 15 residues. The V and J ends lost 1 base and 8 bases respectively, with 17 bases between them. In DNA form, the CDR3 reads TGTGCCTGGAGTGGAACCTCCAGACTAGGGGAAAAACTGTTTTTT. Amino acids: CAWSGTSRLGEKLFF.

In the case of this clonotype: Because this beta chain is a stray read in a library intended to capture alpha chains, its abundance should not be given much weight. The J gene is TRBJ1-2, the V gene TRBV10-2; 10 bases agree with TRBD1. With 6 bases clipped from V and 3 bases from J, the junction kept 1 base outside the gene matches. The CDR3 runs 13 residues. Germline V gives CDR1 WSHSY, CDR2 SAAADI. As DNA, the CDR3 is TGCGCCAGCAGCGGGACAGGGGACTATGGCTACACCTTC. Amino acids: CASSGTGDYGYTF.

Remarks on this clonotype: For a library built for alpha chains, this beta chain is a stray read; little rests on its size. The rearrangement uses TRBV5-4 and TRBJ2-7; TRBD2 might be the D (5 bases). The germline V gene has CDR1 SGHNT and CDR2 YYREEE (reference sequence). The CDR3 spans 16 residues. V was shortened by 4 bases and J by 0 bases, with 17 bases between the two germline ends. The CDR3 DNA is TGTGCCAGCAGCCGCGGGCCACCTCAAGGCTCCTACGAGCAGTACTTC. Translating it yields CASSRGPPQGSYEQYF.

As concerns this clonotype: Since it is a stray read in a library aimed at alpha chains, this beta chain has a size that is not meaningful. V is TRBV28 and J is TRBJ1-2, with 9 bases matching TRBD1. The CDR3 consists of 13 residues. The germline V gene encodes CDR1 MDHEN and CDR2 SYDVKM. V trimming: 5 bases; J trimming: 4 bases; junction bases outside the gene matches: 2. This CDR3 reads CASSQTGGYGYTF. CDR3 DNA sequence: TGTGCCAGCAGTCAGACAGGGGGCTATGGCTACACCTTC.

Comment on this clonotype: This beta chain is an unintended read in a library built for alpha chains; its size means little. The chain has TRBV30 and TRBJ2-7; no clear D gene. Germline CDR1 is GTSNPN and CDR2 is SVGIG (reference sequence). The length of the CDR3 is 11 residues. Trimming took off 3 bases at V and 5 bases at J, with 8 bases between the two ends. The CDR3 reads CAWSWAHEQYF. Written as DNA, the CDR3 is TGTGCCTGGAGCTGGGCACACGAGCAGTACTTC.

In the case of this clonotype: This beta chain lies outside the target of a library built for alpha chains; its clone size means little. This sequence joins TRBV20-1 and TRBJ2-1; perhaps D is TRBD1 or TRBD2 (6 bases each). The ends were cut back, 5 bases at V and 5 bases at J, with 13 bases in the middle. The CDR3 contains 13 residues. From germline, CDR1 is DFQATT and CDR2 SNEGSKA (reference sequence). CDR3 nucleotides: TGCAGTGCTCCCCGGGGGCCGAACAATGAGCAGTTCTTC. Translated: CSAPRGPNNEQFF.